The rows below give T cell receptor beta chains drawn from one sample of a study of blood T cell repertoires in COVID-19. Produced via immunoSEQ multiplex PCR; TCRdb's table is partial and in-frame only. The sample holds about 140,000 clones; more than 70% are singletons and the top ten take over 9.5%. The material sequenced was peripheral blood. These receptors were taken from a man between 50 and 59 years old with active or convalescent COVID-19. Both conserved end residues are part of each CDR3. Fields, in order: clone size, J gene, D gene, V gene, CDR3 protein, CDR3 DNA. A D gene is named only where the DNA matches it firmly. Not all rows give a size; the values are once, few, many and, for expanded clones, a class.

once TRBJ2-1 TRBD2 TRBV11-2 CASSSRLAGGSSYNEQFF TGTGCCAGCAGCTCAAGACTAGCGGGGGGGAGCTCCTACAATGAGCAGTTCTTC
few TRBJ1-1 TRBD1 TRBV7-2 CASSLRTGGAFTEAFF TGTGCCAGCAGCCTACGGACAGGGGGCGCATTCACTGAAGCTTTCTTT
NA TRBJ1-1 NA TRBV3-1/TRBV3-2 CASSPDSQEAEAFF TGTGCCAGCAGCCCGGACAGTCAGGAGGCTGAAGCTTTCTTT
NA TRBJ2-7 TRBD2 TRBV6-1 CASSEALAGGLYEQYF TGTGCCAGCAGTGAAGCGCTAGCGGGAGGCTTATACGAGCAGTACTTC
NA TRBJ1-5 NA TRBV30 CAWSKTDSNQPQHF TGTGCCTGGAGTAAAACAGATAGCAATCAGCCCCAGCATTTT
once TRBJ2-7 TRBD1 TRBV27 CASSLSTGTGRFAAYYEQYF TGTGCCAGCAGTTTGTCGACCGGGACAGGGCGCTTCGCGGCCTACTACGAGCAGTACTTC
once TRBJ2-7 TRBD2 TRBV4-1 CASSPIIGLAGIRSYEQYF TGCGCCAGCAGCCCGATAATAGGACTAGCGGGTATACGCTCCTACGAGCAGTACTTC
once TRBJ2-3 TRBD2 TRBV27 CASSLSGGRASDTQYF TGTGCCAGCAGTTTATCTGGCGGGAGGGCCTCAGATACGCAGTATTTT
NA TRBJ2-7 TRBD2 TRBV30 CAWSASLGTRSSYEQYF TGTGCCTGGAGTGCCTCCCTGGGGACTAGAAGCTCCTACGAGCAGTACTTC
NA TRBJ2-7 NA TRBV11-2 CASSWGGSSYEQYF TGTGCCAGCAGCTGGGGAGGCAGTTCCTACGAGCAGTACTTC
NA TRBJ2-2 NA TRBV12-3/TRBV12-4 CASSFLRDGELFF TGTGCCAGCAGTTTTCTCAGGGACGGGGAGCTGTTTTTT
NA TRBJ2-1 NA TRBV5-1 CASSLRGSDEQFF TGCGCCAGCAGCTTACGGGGGTCGGATGAGCAGTTCTTC
NA TRBJ2-5 TRBD1 TRBV7-8 CASSLARQGQTQYF TGTGCCAGCAGCTTAGCTCGACAGGGCCAGACCCAGTACTTC
NA TRBJ2-3 NA TRBV2 CASSERTDTQYF TGTGCCAGCAGTGAACGGACAGATACGCAGTATTTT
few TRBJ1-6 NA TRBV14 CASSPTADWNSPLHF TGTGCCAGCAGCCCAACGGCAGACTGGAATTCACCCCTCCACTTT
few TRBJ2-5 NA TRBV7-3 CASSSGVRETQYF TGTGCCAGCAGCTCCGGAGTGCGGGAGACCCAGTACTTC
once TRBJ1-4 NA TRBV10-3 CAISLDPGEKLFF TGTGCCATCAGTCTAGACCCGGGTGAAAAACTGTTTTTT
NA TRBJ1-2 TRBD1 TRBV7-9 CASSPRRQGYGYTF TGTGCCAGCAGCCCCCGACGACAGGGTTATGGCTACACCTTC